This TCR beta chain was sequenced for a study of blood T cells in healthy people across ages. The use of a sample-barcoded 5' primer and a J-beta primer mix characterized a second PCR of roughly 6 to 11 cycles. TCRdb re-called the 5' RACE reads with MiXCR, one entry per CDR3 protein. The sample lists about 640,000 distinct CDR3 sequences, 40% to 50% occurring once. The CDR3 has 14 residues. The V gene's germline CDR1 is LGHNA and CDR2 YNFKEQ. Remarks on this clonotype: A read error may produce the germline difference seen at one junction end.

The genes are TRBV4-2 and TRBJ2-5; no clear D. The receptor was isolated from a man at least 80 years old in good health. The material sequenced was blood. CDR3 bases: TGTGCCAGAAGCCAAGTCCGATCACCAGAGACCCAGTACTTC. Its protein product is CARSQVRSPETQYF.